Listed here is a single T cell receptor beta chain. In the source study's methods: Reference gene primer amplification gave estimated nucleated cell counts. The data were produced by immunoSEQ multiplex PCR, yet TCRdb's version contains in-frame clones alone and is incomplete. V, J and clone size reflect that table, while D and trimming were determined from the DNA. The sample shows under 350,000 clones, about 89% of them seen only once. The study counted Cohort 3 donors as recovered given two negative PCRs, clearance, or symptom resolution. This sample is drawn from a study of blood T cell repertoires in COVID-19. This CDR3 comprises 15 residues. The germline V gene encodes CDR1 MGHRA and CDR2 YSYEKL. V was clipped by 3 bases and J by 3 bases; unmatched bases: 5.

The sequencing sample was made of PBMCs or T cells enriched from blood (not recorded which). The TCR was taken from a woman in her 40s who had recovered from COVID-19. The genes are TRBV4-1 and TRBJ1-2; 9 bases map to TRBD1. The CDR3 reads CASSQMGQGDYGYTF. The CDR3 bases are TGCGCCAGCAGCCAGATGGGACAGGGCGACTATGGCTACACCTTC.